A single TCR beta chain is shown here with its context. Its antigen is as yet unknown. This entry comes from a study of beta chain features in type 1 diabetes. The CDR3 has 18 amino acids. Germline trimming cut 4 bases from V and 6 bases from J; bases unmatched to any gene: 12. From germline, CDR1 is SGHVS and CDR2 FQNEAQ. Sorted cells reached over 95% purity in every population. Study-wide results and limits: The cDNA sequencing approach could over-represent high-TCR-expressing cells. Among type 1 diabetes patients, VDJ junctions had fewer insertions and more deletions.

The whole isolated RNA underwent reverse transcription, so sequencing captured expressed TCRB transcripts. About 3.57 million reads were obtained on average from naive, central memory and regulatory T cell samples. Using immunoSEQ multiplex PCR, the repertoire was profiled, and TCRdb retains in-frame clones only, with some absent. The sample records about 900,000 clones, under 20% being singletons. This sequence was found in a woman between 18 and 29 years old in good health. The rearrangement links TRBV7-8 to TRBJ2-3; 14 nucleotides match TRBD2. Sequencing input: naive CD4+ T cells from blood. CDR3 amino acids: CASSWRPGLAGERDTQYF. The CDR3 DNA reads TGTGCCAGCAGCTGGAGACCGGGACTAGCGGGAGAACGTGATACGCAGTATTTT.